This T cell receptor beta chain emerged from a study of T cells in Graves' hyperthyroidism and ophthalmopathy. The CDR3 runs to 16 residues. The germline V and J ends were trimmed by 1 base and 3 bases, with 15 bases remaining between them. CDR1 and CDR2 from the germline V gene are MNHNS and SASEGT. Study results and limitations: The model predicted ophthalmopathy a median around six months before onset.

Concerning this clonotype itself: The antigen is undetermined.

Fresh peripheral blood, 7.5 to 10 ml of it, supplied the PBMCs. Amplification targeted TCR beta CDR3 regions from RNA transcripts. Initially, a first-round RT-PCR of the TCR CDR3 employed the HTBI primer set. TCRdb processed the multiplex PCR reads anew with MiXCR; each CDR3 protein has one entry. The profile shows hundreds of thousands of distinct CDR3 sequences, about 17% of them singletons. This clonotype originated in a woman aged 25 to 39 with Graves' hyperthyroidism. The chain links TRBV6-1 to TRBJ1-1, with D hard to call. The sequenced sample was blood. This chain's CDR3 is CASSEDGPGRDTEAFF. The CDR3 DNA is TGTGCCAGCAGTGAAGACGGTCCCGGGAGGGACACTGAAGCTTTCTTT.